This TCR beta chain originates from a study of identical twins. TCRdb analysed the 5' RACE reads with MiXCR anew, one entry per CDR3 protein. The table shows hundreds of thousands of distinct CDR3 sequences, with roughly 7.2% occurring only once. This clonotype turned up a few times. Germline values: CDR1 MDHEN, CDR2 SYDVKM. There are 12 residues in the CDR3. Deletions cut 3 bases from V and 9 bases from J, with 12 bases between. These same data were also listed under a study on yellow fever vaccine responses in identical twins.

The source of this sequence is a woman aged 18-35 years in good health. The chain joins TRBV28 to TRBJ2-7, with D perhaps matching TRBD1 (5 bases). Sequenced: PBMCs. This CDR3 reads CASSLAGSPQYF. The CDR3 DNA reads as TGTGCCAGCAGTTTGGCAGGGTCGCCGCAGTACTTC.